These 24 T cell receptor beta chains originate from one sample sequenced in a study of identical twins. One entry per CDR3 protein, called by TCRdb with MiXCR from the 5' RACE reads. The sample carries 700,000 or so distinct CDR3 sequences, more than 6.5% recorded once. The same data also went into a second study, on yellow fever vaccine responses in identical twins.

The sequenced sample was PBMCs. The receptors shown here come from a woman between 18 and 29 years old in good health.

This clonotype was seen only a few times. V and J are TRBV10-2 and TRBJ2-7, with a tentative D call TRBD1 (5 bases). CDR1 and CDR2 (germline): WSHSY, SAAADI. V lost 5 bases and J 4 bases, leaving 15 bases between the germline ends. The CDR3 totals 14 residues. Here the CDR3 DNA reads TGCGCCAGCAGTACAGGCAGGGTCCTATACGAGCAGTACTTC. It translates to CASSTGRVLYEQYF.

The genes are TRBV29-1 and TRBJ2-2; tentative D call: TRBD1 (6 bases). Germline CDR1 SQVTM, CDR2 ANQGSEA. CDR3 length: 12 amino acids. V lost 4 bases to trimming and J lost 9 bases, with 12 bases between them. The CDR3 nucleotides are TGCAGCGTTGTGGTGGGGGCGCGGGAGCTGTTTTTT. Protein: CSVVVGARELFF.

The chain is built from TRBV3-1 and TRBJ2-1, with TRBD2 matching 12 bases. This CDR3 comprises 15 residues. J gave up 10 bases and V 3 bases, and 7 bases lay outside the gene matches. Looked up from germline, CDR1 is LGHDT and CDR2 is YNNKEL (reference sequence). CDR3 coding DNA: TGTGCCAGCAGCCAGGCTAGCGGGGGGGCTCGGGAGCAGTTCTTC. This translates into CASSQASGGAREQFF.

This clonotype was picked up many times. CDR3 coding DNA: TGTGCCAGCTCACCACCGCCGGGGTATCTTAATGAAAAACTGTTTTTT. This codes for CASSPPPGYLNEKLFF. The chain is built from TRBV18 and TRBJ1-4; D is unresolved. The CDR3 runs 16 residues. Trimming removed 0 bases from V and 4 bases from J, with 12 bases in between. The V gene's germline CDR1 is KGHSH and CDR2 LQKENI.

The gene calls are TRBV7-9 and TRBJ2-2; 7 bases agree with TRBD2. The CDR3 spans 15 residues. Looked up from germline, CDR1 is SEHNR and CDR2 is FQNEAQ (reference sequence). The V segment lost 5 bases and the J segment 6 bases; nucleotides outside the gene matches: 9. The CDR3 coding sequence is TGTGCCAGCAGCCCCCCGACTAGCTATCCCGGGGAGCTGTTTTTT. This codes for CASSPPTSYPGELFF.

Many counts were recorded for this clonotype. The chain uses TRBV12-3 or TRBV12-4 and TRBJ2-1; 7 bases line up with TRBD1. V was pared by 6 bases and J by 7 bases, with 9 bases of the junction left unmatched. CDR3 length: 14 amino acids. Here the CDR3 reads CASSYVQGENEQFF. The CDR3 DNA is TGTGCCAGCAGCTATGTTCAGGGGGAGAATGAGCAGTTCTTC.

This clonotype was picked up a small number of times. J is TRBJ2-4 and V is TRBV5-1; 7 nucleotides agree with TRBD2. The CDR3 runs 15 residues. CDR1 and CDR2 from the germline V gene are SGHRS and YFSETQ. J gave up 5 bases and V 0 bases, and 5 bases lay outside the gene matches. The CDR3 sequence: CASSLGGSSQNIQYF. CDR3 nucleotide sequence: TGCGCCAGCAGCTTGGGCGGGAGTTCCCAAAACATTCAGTACTTC.

The rearrangement links TRBV20-1 to TRBJ2-7; D is possibly TRBD2 (6 bases). V was pared by 1 base and J by 0 bases, with 13 bases between. CDR1 and CDR2 (germline): DFQATT, SNEGSKA (reference sequence). The CDR3 runs to 15 residues. The CDR3 loop reads CSARVPGLTSYEQYF. For the CDR3, the DNA is TGCAGTGCTAGAGTTCCGGGACTCACCTCCTACGAGCAGTACTTC.

This clonotype was picked up a small number of times. The genes are TRBV5-1 and TRBJ2-5; 14 bases line up with TRBD2. Germline CDR1 SGHRS, CDR2 YFSETQ. The CDR3 covers 21 residues. V gave up 4 bases and J gave up 1 base; unmatched junction bases: 18. The CDR3 here is CASSTVPWTSGRLGAQETQYF. For the CDR3, the DNA is TGCGCCAGCAGCACGGTACCGTGGACTAGCGGGAGGTTGGGTGCCCAAGAGACCCAGTACTTC.

This clonotype came up many times. The chain links TRBV12-3 or TRBV12-4 to TRBJ2-5; unclear D gene. With 3 bases removed from V and 5 bases from J, the gap between germline ends came to 13 bases. The CDR3 runs 14 residues. The CDR3: CASSFSYPQETQYF. CDR3 DNA: TGTGCCAGCAGTTTCTCATACCCTCAGGAGACCCAGTACTTC.

At least ten counts were recorded for this clonotype. The J gene is TRBJ2-7, the V gene TRBV7-2; D uncertain. Germline CDR1 and CDR2: SGHTA and FQGNSA. CDR3 size: 13 residues. The V gene lost 1 base and the J gene lost 4 bases, with 8 bases spanning the gap. CDR3 in amino acids: CASSLVSEYEQYF. DNA for the CDR3: TGTGCCAGCAGCTTAGTAAGTGAGTACGAGCAGTACTTC.

Here the CDR3 DNA reads TGTGCCAGCAGCTCCCCAACATGGGGCTTCGCCTACGAGCAGTACTTC. Protein product: CASSSPTWGFAYEQYF. This sequence joins TRBV7-9 and TRBJ2-7; TRBD1 might be the D (5 bases). The CDR3 covers 16 residues. Germline V gives CDR1 SEHNR, CDR2 FQNEAQ (reference sequence). Between the trimmed V and J ends, which lost 4 bases and 2 bases, there was a span of 18 bases.

There are a few counts of this clonotype. V gene TRBV12-3 or TRBV12-4 combines with J gene TRBJ2-2; possible D gene TRBD1, 6 bases. The length of the CDR3 is 15 residues. V was cut by 5 bases and J by 0 bases, with 10 bases left in between. CDR3 bases: TGTGCCAGCAGTCAGGGACAACCGAACACCGGGGAGCTGTTTTTT. Translation gives CASSQGQPNTGELFF.

This chain uses TRBV9 with TRBJ1-1; 7 bases map to TRBD1. Per germline, CDR1 SGDLS and CDR2 YYNGEE. After removal of 4 bases from V and 2 bases from J, the junction contained 5 bases not matched to a gene. CDR3 length equals 14 residues. The chain's CDR3 is CASSRWTGNTEAFF. CDR3 bases: TGTGCCAGCAGCAGATGGACAGGTAACACTGAAGCTTTCTTT.

This clonotype occurred a few times. V gene TRBV29-1 combines with J gene TRBJ2-5, with 8 bases aligning to TRBD1. Germline V gives CDR1 SQVTM, CDR2 ANQGSEA. This CDR3 has 13 residues. V dropped 6 bases and J dropped 3; count of bases not matched to a gene: 6. The CDR3 bases are TGCAGCGTCATAACAGGGGGTAAAGAGACCCAGTACTTC. Translation gives CSVITGGKETQYF.

This chain joins TRBV7-2 and TRBJ2-3; tentatively, D is TRBD1 or TRBD2 (5 bases each). The CDR3 sequence is 16 residues long. The V gene's germline CDR1 is SGHTA and CDR2 FQGNSA. V was cut by 5 bases and J by 5 bases, with 20 bases left in between. CDR3 region: CASSPSFARGGDTQYF. The CDR3 DNA sequence: TGTGCCAGCAGCCCCTCTTTCGCCCGGGGCGGAGATACGCAGTATTTT.

This clonotype was detected ten times or more. The genes are TRBV5-1 and TRBJ2-5; the D is unclear. This CDR3 has 12 amino acids. With 0 bases removed from V and 5 bases from J, the gap between germline ends came to 5 bases. The germline V gene encodes CDR1 SGHRS and CDR2 YFSETQ. The CDR3 DNA reads as TGCGCCAGCAGCTTGGGTTATGAGACCCAGTACTTC. Translated: CASSLGYETQYF.

This clonotype was counted between two and nine times. This chain connects TRBV6-1 to TRBJ2-7; 7 bases are shared with TRBD1. Germline-derived CDR1 and CDR2 are MNHNS and SASEGT. J gave up 4 bases and V 9 bases, and 12 bases lay outside the gene matches. The CDR3 consists of 14 residues. Here the CDR3 reads CASESGTVVYEQYF. The CDR3 bases are TGTGCCAGTGAATCCGGGACAGTAGTTTACGAGCAGTACTTC.

There are a few counts of this clonotype. The chain joins TRBV6-1 to TRBJ1-3; the D gene is possibly TRBD1 (6 bases). Germline CDR1 reads MNHNS; CDR2 reads SASEGT. V dropped 7 bases and J dropped 6 bases, with 19 bases sitting between them. The length of the CDR3 is 15 residues. CDR3 in DNA: TGTGCCAGCACCCGACTCTCAGGGGCAATAAACACCATATATTTT. This translates into CASTRLSGAINTIYF.

The rearrangement uses TRBV20-1 and TRBJ2-7; 10 bases are shared with TRBD2. The CDR3 is made up of 15 amino acids. Germline V gives CDR1 DFQATT, CDR2 SNEGSKA (reference sequence). Trimming at V came to 0 bases and at J to 2 bases, leaving 4 bases not matched to a gene. The CDR3 sequence is CSARDALAGAYEQYF. In nucleotides, the CDR3 is TGCAGTGCTAGAGATGCCCTAGCGGGAGCCTACGAGCAGTACTTC.

This clonotype was picked up a small number of times. The chain carries TRBV7-2 and TRBJ2-7; D not certain. The V gene's germline CDR1 is SGHTA and CDR2 FQGNSA. V gave up 5 bases and J gave up 0 bases, with 11 bases separating them. This CDR3 has 14 residues. CDR3 DNA: TGTGCCAGCAGCCGACGGTCGGGCTCCTACGAGCAGTACTTC. Its translation: CASSRRSGSYEQYF.

This clonotype came up a few times. V is TRBV2 and J is TRBJ1-5, with 9 nucleotides matching TRBD1. Germline values: CDR1 SNHLY, CDR2 FYNNEI. The CDR3 loop spans 15 amino acids. The V and J ends lost 7 bases and 2 bases, in that order; junction bases with no gene match: 6. CDR3 nucleotide sequence: TGTGCCAGCACCGCGGACAGGGGTCGCAATCAGCCCCAGCATTTT. The encoded protein is CASTADRGRNQPQHF.

This clonotype was observed at least ten times. V is TRBV6-5 and J is TRBJ2-1, with D possibly matching TRBD1 (6 bases). V was shortened by 4 bases and J by 3 bases, with 13 bases between the two germline ends. The CDR3 is made up of 15 amino acids. In germline, CDR1 is MNHEY, CDR2 SVGAGI. CDR3 bases: TGTGCCAGCAGTTTGGAACAGGGTGGCTACAATGAGCAGTTCTTC. Translation gives CASSLEQGGYNEQFF.

This clonotype was observed a few times. The rearrangement links TRBV5-1 to TRBJ2-2, with D perhaps matching TRBD1 (6 bases). V was trimmed by 4 bases and J by 2 bases, leaving 18 bases between them. The CDR3 has 17 amino acids. Germline CDR1 reads SGHRS; CDR2 reads YFSETQ. The CDR3 sequence: CASSLNPTGSNTGELFF. CDR3 DNA: TGCGCCAGCAGCCTAAACCCGACAGGATCTAACACCGGGGAGCTGTTTTTT.